A selection of T cell receptor beta chains follows, all from one sample in a study of human T cells and chemical hapten exposure. In TCRdb, the RACE reads were re-called with MiXCR into one record per CDR3 protein. The data contain about 120,000 distinct CDR3 sequences, approximately 15% of them singletons. Sequenced material: whole blood, taken in connection with sensitization to the hapten diphenylcyclopropenone (DPC). These receptors originate from a woman aged 18-29 years with alopecia areata. Some clones in this sample may be carry-over from other donors' samples. Both conserved end residues are part of each CDR3. Each record gives: J gene, D gene, V gene, clone size, CDR3 protein, CDR3 DNA. A D gene is named only where the DNA matches it firmly. Where a row states a size, it is once, few, many or the class of an expanded clone; other rows omit it.

j_gene: TRBJ2-1
d_gene: -
v_gene: TRBV7-6
abundance: many
CDR3aa: CASSLVGGSEQFF
CDR3nt: TGTGCCAGCAGCTTAGTGGGCGGCTCTGAGCAGTTCTTC

j_gene: TRBJ2-1
d_gene: TRBD2
v_gene: TRBV11-2
abundance: few
CDR3aa: CASSLLAGGPSGEQFF
CDR3nt: TGTGCCAGCAGTTTACTAGCGGGGGGCCCTAGTGGTGAGCAGTTCTTC

j_gene: TRBJ1-1
d_gene: -
v_gene: TRBV28
abundance: many
CDR3aa: CASSFARRAFF
CDR3nt: TGTGCCAGCAGTTTCGCCCGGCGAGCTTTCTTT

j_gene: TRBJ1-1
d_gene: -
v_gene: TRBV7-9
abundance: -
CDR3aa: CASTPSSLRGAGSEAFF
CDR3nt: TGTGCCAGCACCCCTTCCTCCCTTCGGGGGGCGGGGAGTGAAGCTTTCTTT

j_gene: TRBJ1-1
d_gene: -
v_gene: TRBV5-1
abundance: few
CDR3aa: CASSLDNSNTEAFF
CDR3nt: TGCGCCAGCAGCTTGGACAATTCGAACACTGAAGCTTTCTTT

j_gene: TRBJ2-7
d_gene: TRBD2
v_gene: TRBV20-1
abundance: few
CDR3aa: CSASSDSGDYEQYF
CDR3nt: TGCAGTGCTAGTTCGGATAGCGGGGATTACGAGCAGTACTTC

j_gene: TRBJ2-2
d_gene: TRBD1
v_gene: TRBV9
abundance: many
CDR3aa: CASSVDPRDRGMRNTGELFF
CDR3nt: TGTGCCAGCAGCGTAGACCCACGGGACAGGGGGATGCGGAACACCGGGGAGCTGTTTTTT

j_gene: TRBJ2-7
d_gene: -
v_gene: TRBV6-2/TRBV6-3
abundance: many
CDR3aa: CASSSTQSRSLVGRLVYEQYF
CDR3nt: TGTGCCAGCAGTTCTACGCAATCTAGGTCTCTCGTAGGTCGTCTGGTCTACGAGCAGTACTTC

j_gene: TRBJ1-2
d_gene: -
v_gene: TRBV9
abundance: few
CDR3aa: CASSPLAGGYTF
CDR3nt: TGTGCCAGCAGCCCCCTGGCGGGGGGCTACACCTTC

j_gene: TRBJ1-2
d_gene: TRBD1
v_gene: TRBV19
abundance: few
CDR3aa: CASSTIPGQGRSNYGYTF
CDR3nt: TGTGCCAGTAGTACCATTCCGGGACAGGGGAGATCAAACTATGGCTACACCTTC

j_gene: TRBJ2-5
d_gene: -
v_gene: TRBV18
abundance: few
CDR3aa: CASSPARETQYF
CDR3nt: TGTGCCAGCTCACCAGCACGAGAGACCCAGTACTTC

j_gene: TRBJ1-4
d_gene: -
v_gene: TRBV2
abundance: few
CDR3aa: CASSPDPPEILNEKLFF
CDR3nt: TGTGCCAGCAGCCCCGACCCCCCCGAAATACTTAATGAAAAACTGTTTTTT

j_gene: TRBJ2-2
d_gene: -
v_gene: TRBV7-9
abundance: few
CDR3aa: CASSTGGFGGELFF
CDR3nt: TGTGCCAGCAGCACCGGGGGATTTGGCGGGGAGCTGTTTTTT

j_gene: TRBJ1-1
d_gene: -
v_gene: TRBV4-1
abundance: -
CDR3aa: CASSQARGNTEAFF
CDR3nt: TGCGCCAGCAGCCAAGCCCGGGGGAACACTGAAGCTTTCTTT

j_gene: TRBJ2-5
d_gene: -
v_gene: TRBV7-2
abundance: -
CDR3aa: CASSLARGGETQYF
CDR3nt: TGTGCCAGCAGCTTAGCCAGGGGCGGTGAGACCCAGTACTTC

j_gene: TRBJ1-1
d_gene: -
v_gene: TRBV11-2
abundance: many
CDR3aa: CASSFRDTEAFF
CDR3nt: TGTGCCAGCAGCTTCCGGGACACTGAAGCTTTCTTT

j_gene: TRBJ2-3
d_gene: TRBD2
v_gene: TRBV7-9
abundance: few
CDR3aa: CASSTPGSGATDTQYF
CDR3nt: TGTGCCAGCAGCACCCCCGGTAGCGGGGCTACAGATACGCAGTATTTT

j_gene: TRBJ1-1
d_gene: -
v_gene: TRBV7-8
abundance: few
CDR3aa: CASSLGIGAMNTEAFF
CDR3nt: TGTGCCAGCAGCTTAGGTATCGGGGCCATGAACACTGAAGCTTTCTTT

j_gene: TRBJ2-6
d_gene: TRBD2
v_gene: TRBV11-1
abundance: -
CDR3aa: CASSFTGGAGANVLTF
CDR3nt: TGTGCCAGCAGCTTTACCGGGGGGGCCGGGGCCAACGTCCTGACTTTC

j_gene: TRBJ1-1
d_gene: TRBD1
v_gene: TRBV29-1
abundance: few
CDR3aa: CSVSGTGDTNTEAFF
CDR3nt: TGCAGCGTCTCTGGGACAGGGGACACGAACACTGAAGCTTTCTTT

j_gene: TRBJ2-7
d_gene: -
v_gene: TRBV28
abundance: few
CDR3aa: CASSLRTVYEQYF
CDR3nt: TGTGCCAGCAGTTTAAGGACAGTATACGAGCAGTACTTC

j_gene: TRBJ1-2
d_gene: -
v_gene: TRBV7-2
abundance: -
CDR3aa: CASSLVGLEGYTF
CDR3nt: TGTGCCAGCAGCTTAGTTGGGCTGGAGGGCTACACCTTC

j_gene: TRBJ2-3
d_gene: TRBD1
v_gene: TRBV28
abundance: -
CDR3aa: CASSRDRKTDTQYF
CDR3nt: TGTGCCAGCAGTCGGGACAGGAAAACAGATACGCAGTATTTT

j_gene: TRBJ1-5
d_gene: -
v_gene: TRBV20-1
abundance: few
CDR3aa: CSARDLGRNQPQHF
CDR3nt: TGCAGTGCTAGAGATTTGGGTCGAAATCAGCCCCAGCATTTT

j_gene: TRBJ1-5
d_gene: -
v_gene: TRBV7-2
abundance: -
CDR3aa: CASSKNKGGSNQPQHF
CDR3nt: TGTGCCAGCAGCAAGAACAAGGGGGGGAGCAATCAGCCCCAGCATTTT

j_gene: TRBJ2-7
d_gene: -
v_gene: TRBV18
abundance: few
CDR3aa: CASSPSRGNRGYEQYF
CDR3nt: TGTGCCAGCTCACCAAGCCGGGGGAACCGTGGATACGAGCAGTACTTC

j_gene: TRBJ2-5
d_gene: TRBD2
v_gene: TRBV7-9
abundance: few
CDR3aa: CASSSGLAVIETQYF
CDR3nt: TGTGCCAGCAGCTCGGGACTAGCGGTAATAGAGACCCAGTACTTC

j_gene: TRBJ2-7
d_gene: TRBD1
v_gene: TRBV6-6
abundance: few
CDR3aa: CASSYAGQVYEQYF
CDR3nt: TGTGCCAGCAGTTACGCAGGACAGGTCTACGAGCAGTACTTC

j_gene: TRBJ2-1
d_gene: TRBD1
v_gene: TRBV12-3/TRBV12-4
abundance: many
CDR3aa: CASSLAIQGGPTNEQFF
CDR3nt: TGTGCCAGCAGCTTAGCTATACAGGGGGGCCCTACCAATGAGCAGTTCTTC

j_gene: TRBJ2-1
d_gene: -
v_gene: TRBV14
abundance: few
CDR3aa: CASSQAHFSSSYNEQFF
CDR3nt: TGTGCCAGCAGCCAAGCCCACTTTTCCAGCTCCTACAATGAGCAGTTCTTC

j_gene: TRBJ1-3
d_gene: -
v_gene: TRBV9
abundance: -
CDR3aa: CASSLSDSNSGNTIYF
CDR3nt: TGTGCCAGCAGCTTGTCGGACTCAAACTCTGGAAACACCATATATTTT

j_gene: TRBJ2-2
d_gene: TRBD1
v_gene: TRBV20-1
abundance: many
CDR3aa: CSARKGATGELFF
CDR3nt: TGCAGTGCTAGAAAGGGGGCGACCGGGGAGCTGTTTTTT

j_gene: TRBJ2-3
d_gene: TRBD2
v_gene: TRBV9
abundance: few
CDR3aa: CASSKKTSGVPSGDTQYF
CDR3nt: TGTGCCAGCAGTAAAAAGACTAGCGGGGTCCCTAGTGGAGATACGCAGTATTTT

j_gene: TRBJ2-7
d_gene: -
v_gene: TRBV11-2
abundance: many
CDR3aa: CASSHRAPWSHEQYF
CDR3nt: TGTGCCAGCAGCCACCGGGCCCCTTGGAGCCACGAGCAGTACTTC

j_gene: TRBJ2-7
d_gene: -
v_gene: TRBV5-6
abundance: -
CDR3aa: CASREDWGEQYF
CDR3nt: TGTGCCAGCAGAGAGGACTGGGGCGAGCAGTACTTC

j_gene: TRBJ2-1
d_gene: -
v_gene: TRBV18
abundance: -
CDR3aa: CASSPQQGYNEQFF
CDR3nt: TGTGCCAGCTCACCACAACAGGGTTACAATGAGCAGTTCTTC

j_gene: TRBJ1-4
d_gene: TRBD1
v_gene: TRBV6-6
abundance: many
CDR3aa: CASRTGTANEKLFF
CDR3nt: TGTGCCAGCAGAACCGGGACAGCTAATGAAAAACTGTTTTTT

j_gene: TRBJ1-1
d_gene: -
v_gene: TRBV29-1
abundance: -
CDR3aa: CSVDRSAMNTEAFF
CDR3nt: TGCAGCGTTGACCGGTCGGCCATGAACACTGAAGCTTTCTTT

j_gene: TRBJ2-1
d_gene: TRBD1
v_gene: TRBV5-5
abundance: -
CDR3aa: CASRTGQGHPNEQFF
CDR3nt: TGTGCCAGCAGGACGGGACAGGGTCATCCCAATGAGCAGTTCTTC

j_gene: TRBJ1-5
d_gene: TRBD1
v_gene: TRBV7-2
abundance: many
CDR3aa: CASSYDRGLDRPQHF
CDR3nt: TGTGCCAGCAGCTATGACAGGGGTCTTGATCGGCCCCAGCATTTT